These T cell receptor beta chains were read from a single sample in a study of T cell responses to AZD1222 COVID-19 vaccine. Sequencing used immunoSEQ multiplex PCR; TCRdb keeps in-frame clones, though not all of them. This sample yields 85,000 to 100,000 clones, of which approximately 91% are seen a single time; roughly 20% belongs to the top ten. Source: peripheral blood, taken on day 0 of AZD1222 vaccination. The receptors shown here come from an adult in good health. The CDR3 runs from the conserved cysteine through the conserved F or W. Each record gives: V gene, D gene, clone size, J gene, CDR3 protein, CDR3 DNA. D genes are given only for firm matches. Size tells how often a clone was seen (once, few, many) or the class of an expanded clone, and some rows leave it out.

v_gene: TRBV28; d_gene: TRBD1; abundance: NA; j_gene: TRBJ1-2; CDR3aa: CASSSTGGGSRGYTF; CDR3nt: TGTGCCAGCAGTTCAACAGGGGGCGGTAGTCGTGGCTACACCTTC
v_gene: TRBV5-1; d_gene: NA; abundance: NA; j_gene: TRBJ1-1; CDR3aa: CASSLTSQNTEAFF; CDR3nt: TGCGCCAGCAGCTTGACCTCCCAGAACACTGAAGCTTTCTTT
v_gene: TRBV18; d_gene: TRBD1; abundance: NA; j_gene: TRBJ1-1; CDR3aa: CASSPTTGGRGTEAFF; CDR3nt: TGTGCCAGCTCACCAACCACAGGGGGCAGGGGGACTGAAGCTTTCTTT
v_gene: TRBV5-8; d_gene: NA; abundance: NA; j_gene: TRBJ1-4; CDR3aa: CASRMQSEKLFF; CDR3nt: TGTGCCAGCAGAATGCAGTCGGAAAAACTGTTTTTT
v_gene: TRBV30; d_gene: TRBD2; abundance: NA; j_gene: TRBJ2-1; CDR3aa: CAWLERGNEQFF; CDR3nt: TGTGCCTGGCTGGAGCGGGGCAATGAGCAGTTCTTC
v_gene: TRBV24-1; d_gene: NA; abundance: NA; j_gene: TRBJ1-5; CDR3aa: CATSDLPTHSNQPQHF; CDR3nt: TGTGCCACCAGTGATTTGCCGACACATAGCAATCAGCCCCAGCATTTT
v_gene: TRBV19; d_gene: TRBD2; abundance: NA; j_gene: TRBJ2-5; CDR3aa: CASSWGGSQTQYF; CDR3nt: TGTGCCAGTAGTTGGGGGGGGTCGCAGACCCAGTACTTC
v_gene: TRBV10-3; d_gene: TRBD1; abundance: NA; j_gene: TRBJ1-5; CDR3aa: CAVQGAGNQPQHF; CDR3nt: TGTGCCGTACAGGGGGCCGGCAATCAGCCCCAGCATTTT
v_gene: TRBV7-2; d_gene: NA; abundance: NA; j_gene: TRBJ1-5; CDR3aa: CASSLARENQPQHF; CDR3nt: TGTGCCAGCAGCTTAGCCAGGGAGAATCAGCCCCAGCATTTT
v_gene: TRBV27; d_gene: NA; abundance: NA; j_gene: TRBJ1-6; CDR3aa: CASSYQGDYNSPLHF; CDR3nt: TGTGCCAGCAGTTATCAGGGTGACTATAATTCACCCCTCCACTTT
v_gene: TRBV5-8; d_gene: NA; abundance: NA; j_gene: TRBJ2-1; CDR3aa: CASSLTLLTGNPYNEQFF; CDR3nt: TGTGCCAGCAGCTTGACCCTTTTGACGGGGAACCCCTACAATGAGCAGTTCTTC
v_gene: TRBV29-1; d_gene: TRBD1; abundance: NA; j_gene: TRBJ2-1; CDR3aa: CSVFSRGDRTYNEQFF; CDR3nt: TGCAGCGTTTTTTCCAGGGGGGACAGGACCTACAATGAGCAGTTCTTC
v_gene: TRBV28; d_gene: NA; abundance: NA; j_gene: TRBJ1-1; CDR3aa: CASTTLWRLNTEAFF; CDR3nt: TGTGCCAGCACCACCCTGTGGCGGTTGAACACTGAAGCTTTCTTT
v_gene: TRBV2; d_gene: NA; abundance: NA; j_gene: TRBJ2-2; CDR3aa: CASRYRWAGELFF; CDR3nt: TGTGCCAGCAGGTATCGGTGGGCCGGGGAGCTGTTTTTT
v_gene: TRBV9; d_gene: NA; abundance: NA; j_gene: TRBJ1-2; CDR3aa: CASSVASWEGGYTF; CDR3nt: TGTGCCAGCAGCGTAGCTTCCTGGGAAGGGGGCTACACCTTC
v_gene: TRBV6-5; d_gene: TRBD1; abundance: NA; j_gene: TRBJ2-7; CDR3aa: CAASRGQGSSYEQYF; CDR3nt: TGTGCCGCCTCCCGCGGACAGGGGAGCTCCTACGAGCAGTACTTC
v_gene: TRBV5-1; d_gene: NA; abundance: NA; j_gene: TRBJ1-3; CDR3aa: CASSLALRGYSGNTIYF; CDR3nt: TGCGCCAGCAGCTTGGCCTTACGGGGTTACTCTGGAAACACCATATATTTT
v_gene: TRBV7-2; d_gene: TRBD2; abundance: NA; j_gene: TRBJ2-3; CDR3aa: CASSLGTSGGAVYF; CDR3nt: TGTGCCAGCAGCTTGGGGACTAGCGGGGGGGCCGTGTATTTT
v_gene: TRBV5-1; d_gene: NA; abundance: once; j_gene: TRBJ1-3; CDR3aa: CASRDESSGNTIYF; CDR3nt: TGCGCCAGCAGGGATGAGAGCTCTGGAAACACCATATATTTT
v_gene: TRBV6-5; d_gene: NA; abundance: NA; j_gene: TRBJ1-4; CDR3aa: CASSRQGYEKLFF; CDR3nt: TGTGCCAGCTCCCGCCAGGGCTATGAAAAACTGTTTTTT
v_gene: TRBV28; d_gene: NA; abundance: NA; j_gene: TRBJ1-4; CDR3aa: CASSFSGGEKLFF; CDR3nt: TGTGCCAGCAGTTTTAGTGGAGGTGAAAAACTGTTTTTT
v_gene: TRBV10-3; d_gene: NA; abundance: NA; j_gene: TRBJ1-3; CDR3aa: CAISPQGQFLSGNTIYF; CDR3nt: TGTGCCATCAGTCCCCAGGGGCAGTTCCTCTCTGGAAACACCATATATTTT
v_gene: TRBV6-5; d_gene: TRBD1; abundance: NA; j_gene: TRBJ2-7; CDR3aa: CASSRDREKDYEQYF; CDR3nt: TGTGCCAGCAGTCGCGACAGGGAGAAGGACTACGAGCAGTACTTC
v_gene: TRBV9; d_gene: TRBD1; abundance: NA; j_gene: TRBJ1-3; CDR3aa: CASGPDRAYTIYF; CDR3nt: TGTGCCAGCGGACCGGACAGGGCATACACCATATATTTT
v_gene: TRBV4-1; d_gene: NA; abundance: NA; j_gene: TRBJ1-2; CDR3aa: CASSHASGTANYGYTF; CDR3nt: TGCGCCAGCAGCCACGCATCCGGGACGGCGAACTATGGCTACACCTTC
v_gene: TRBV5-1; d_gene: NA; abundance: NA; j_gene: TRBJ2-7; CDR3aa: CASSLLLTDSYEQYF; CDR3nt: TGCGCCAGCAGCTTACTCCTCACAGACTCCTACGAGCAGTACTTC
v_gene: TRBV24-1; d_gene: NA; abundance: NA; j_gene: TRBJ2-3; CDR3aa: CATSDPAVPTDTQYF; CDR3nt: TGTGCCACCAGTGATCCCGCGGTGCCCACAGATACGCAGTATTTT
v_gene: TRBV27; d_gene: NA; abundance: NA; j_gene: TRBJ1-6; CDR3aa: CASSFDSLLHSPLHF; CDR3nt: TGTGCCAGCAGTTTCGACTCTCTTTTACATTCACCCCTCCACTTT
v_gene: TRBV18; d_gene: NA; abundance: NA; j_gene: TRBJ1-2; CDR3aa: CASSPPTSGGSFYGYTF; CDR3nt: TGTGCCAGCTCACCACCGACTTCGGGAGGGTCTTTCTATGGCTACACCTTC
v_gene: TRBV18; d_gene: NA; abundance: NA; j_gene: TRBJ2-5; CDR3aa: CASSPQETQYF; CDR3nt: TGTGCCAGCTCACCGCAAGAGACCCAGTACTTC
v_gene: TRBV9; d_gene: NA; abundance: NA; j_gene: TRBJ2-3; CDR3aa: CASSVKSGTDTQYF; CDR3nt: TGTGCCAGCAGCGTAAAGAGCGGCACAGATACGCAGTATTTT
v_gene: TRBV18; d_gene: NA; abundance: NA; j_gene: TRBJ1-4; CDR3aa: CASSEPGNEKLFF; CDR3nt: TGTGCCAGCTCGGAGCCGGGGAATGAAAAACTGTTTTTT
v_gene: TRBV9; d_gene: NA; abundance: once; j_gene: TRBJ1-1; CDR3aa: CASSPGWNSVGAEAFF; CDR3nt: TGTGCCAGCAGCCCGGGCTGGAACTCCGTGGGGGCTGAAGCTTTCTTT
v_gene: TRBV19; d_gene: TRBD1; abundance: once; j_gene: TRBJ1-4; CDR3aa: CASSTKRTGFREKLFF; CDR3nt: TGTGCCAGTAGCACAAAGCGGACAGGGTTTCGGGAAAAACTGTTTTTT
v_gene: TRBV2; d_gene: NA; abundance: NA; j_gene: TRBJ2-2; CDR3aa: CASSESGLTGELFF; CDR3nt: TGTGCCAGCAGTGAATCCGGCCTTACCGGGGAGCTGTTTTTT
v_gene: TRBV11-3; d_gene: NA; abundance: NA; j_gene: TRBJ2-7; CDR3aa: CASSINAVSYEQYF; CDR3nt: TGTGCCAGCAGCATAAATGCCGTCTCCTACGAGCAGTACTTC
v_gene: TRBV5-6; d_gene: TRBD1; abundance: NA; j_gene: TRBJ1-1; CDR3aa: CASSLRQGLEAFF; CDR3nt: TGTGCCAGCAGCTTGCGACAGGGGCTTGAAGCTTTCTTT
v_gene: TRBV19; d_gene: NA; abundance: few; j_gene: TRBJ1-2; CDR3aa: CASSSQRGYGYTF; CDR3nt: TGTGCCAGTAGTTCCCAGAGAGGTTATGGCTACACCTTC
v_gene: TRBV4-3; d_gene: NA; abundance: once; j_gene: TRBJ1-5; CDR3aa: CASSQDRDSNQPQHF; CDR3nt: TGCGCCAGCAGCCAAGATCGGGATAGCAATCAGCCCCAGCATTTT
v_gene: TRBV7-9; d_gene: TRBD1; abundance: NA; j_gene: TRBJ1-4; CDR3aa: CAGGDSNEKLFF; CDR3nt: TGTGCCGGAGGGGACAGTAATGAAAAACTGTTTTTT
v_gene: TRBV7-9; d_gene: TRBD1; abundance: NA; j_gene: TRBJ2-7; CDR3aa: CASSQGTAKQYF; CDR3nt: TGTGCCAGCAGCCAAGGGACAGCAAAGCAGTACTTC
v_gene: TRBV2; d_gene: NA; abundance: NA; j_gene: TRBJ2-1; CDR3aa: CASLAGTQYNEQFF; CDR3nt: TGTGCCAGCTTAGCCGGGACACAATACAATGAGCAGTTCTTC